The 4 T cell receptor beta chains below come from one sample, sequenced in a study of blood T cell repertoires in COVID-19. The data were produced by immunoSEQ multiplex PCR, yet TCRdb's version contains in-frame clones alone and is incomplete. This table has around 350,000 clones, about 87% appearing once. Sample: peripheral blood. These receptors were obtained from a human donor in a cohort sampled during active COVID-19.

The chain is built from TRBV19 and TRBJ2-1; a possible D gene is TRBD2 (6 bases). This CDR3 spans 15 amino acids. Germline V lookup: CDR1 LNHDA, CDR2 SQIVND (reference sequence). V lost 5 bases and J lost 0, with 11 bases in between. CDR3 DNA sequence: TGTGCCAGTAGTTTTGGGCGGGGCTCCTACAATGAGCAGTTCTTC. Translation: CASSFGRGSYNEQFF.

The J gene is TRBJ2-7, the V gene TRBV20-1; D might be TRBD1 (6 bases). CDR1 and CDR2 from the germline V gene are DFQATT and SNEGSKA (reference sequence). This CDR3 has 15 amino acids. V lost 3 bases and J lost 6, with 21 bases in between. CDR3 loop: CSASRNREVVGEQYF. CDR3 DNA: TGCAGTGCTAGTCGCAACAGGGAAGTGGTGGGCGAGCAGTACTTC.

Here the CDR3 reads CASSFRDRDYEQYF. CDR3 in DNA: TGCGCCAGCAGCTTTAGGGACAGGGATTACGAGCAGTACTTC. The chain joins TRBV5-1 to TRBJ2-7, with 9 bases fitting TRBD1. V shed 2 bases, J shed 4 bases, and the junction held 4 bases outside the gene matches. This CDR3 spans 14 amino acids. Germline V gene sequence: CDR1 SGHRS, CDR2 YFSETQ.

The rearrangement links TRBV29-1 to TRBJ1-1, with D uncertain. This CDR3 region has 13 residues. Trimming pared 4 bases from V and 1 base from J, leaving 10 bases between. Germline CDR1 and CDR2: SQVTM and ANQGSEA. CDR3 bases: TGCAGCGTTGTGGCGGCCGCGAACACTGAAGCTTTCTTT. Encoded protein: CSVVAAANTEAFF. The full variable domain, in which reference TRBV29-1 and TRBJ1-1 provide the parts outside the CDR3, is SAVISQKPSRDICQRGTSLTIQCQVDSQVTMMFWYRQQPGQSLTLIATANQGSEATYESGFVIDKFPISRPNLTFSTLTVSNMSPEDSSIYLCSVVAAANTEAFFGQGTRLTVV.